A single count supports the clone carrying this T cell receptor (beta chain). This sample stems from a study of blood T cell repertoires in COVID-19. Study overall: PBMCs, B-cell-depleted T cells, or T cells provided the cDNA or gDNA that made up the material.

Authors' analysis steps: Counts of nucleated cells, estimated from reference gene primer amplification, were obtained. TCRdb's copy holds only in-frame clones and misses some; the assay was immunoSEQ multiplex PCR. The V and J calls and clone size are taken from that table; D and trimming were inferred from the DNA. The sample yields 270,000 or so clones, around 82% seen once. V was trimmed by 11 bases and J by 0 bases, leaving 10 bases between them. CDR3 length equals 12 residues. Germline V gives CDR1 MNHNY, CDR2 SVGAGI (reference sequence). This TCR was recovered from a woman under 30 with acute or convalescent COVID-19. The chain couples TRBV6-6 to TRBJ1-2, with D hard to call. The material sequenced was peripheral blood. CDR3 protein: CAGQTTNYGYTF. The CDR3 region has the DNA TGTGCCGGGCAGACCACTAACTATGGCTACACCTTC.